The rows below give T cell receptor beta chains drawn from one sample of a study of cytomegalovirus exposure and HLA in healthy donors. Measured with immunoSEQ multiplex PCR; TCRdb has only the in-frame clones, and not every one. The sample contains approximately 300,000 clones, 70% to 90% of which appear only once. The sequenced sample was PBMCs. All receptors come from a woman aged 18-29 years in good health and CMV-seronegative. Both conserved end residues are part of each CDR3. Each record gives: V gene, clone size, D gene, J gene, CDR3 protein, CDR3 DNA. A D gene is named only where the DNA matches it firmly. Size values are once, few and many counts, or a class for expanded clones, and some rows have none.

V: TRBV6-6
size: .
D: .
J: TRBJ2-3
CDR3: CASSPDSYTDTQYF
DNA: TGTGCCAGCAGTCCGGACTCATACACAGATACGCAGTATTTT

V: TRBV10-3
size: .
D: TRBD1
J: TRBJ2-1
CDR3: CATTGFSDNEQFF
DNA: TGTGCCACGACAGGGTTTTCGGACAATGAGCAGTTCTTC

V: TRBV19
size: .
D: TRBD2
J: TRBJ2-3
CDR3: CASSVRLAGGLDTQYF
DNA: TGTGCCAGTAGTGTCCGACTAGCGGGAGGGTTAGATACGCAGTATTTT

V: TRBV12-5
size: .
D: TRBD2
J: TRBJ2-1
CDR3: CASGLAGFYNEQFF
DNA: TGTGCTAGTGGTCTAGCGGGTTTCTACAATGAGCAGTTCTTC

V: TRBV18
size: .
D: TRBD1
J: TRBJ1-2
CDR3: CASSPRDRERGYTF
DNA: TGTGCCAGCTCACCAAGAGACAGGGAGCGTGGCTACACCTTC

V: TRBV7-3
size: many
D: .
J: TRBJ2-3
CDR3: CASSLTISVEMDTQYF
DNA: TGTGCCAGCAGCTTAACGATAAGCGTGGAGATGGATACGCAGTATTTT

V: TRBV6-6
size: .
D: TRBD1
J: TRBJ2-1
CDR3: CASSRGQGVGNEQFF
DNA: TGTGCCAGCAGCAGGGGACAGGGAGTGGGGAATGAGCAGTTCTTC

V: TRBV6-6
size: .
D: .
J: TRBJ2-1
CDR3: CASSYLQDNYNEQFF
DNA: TGTGCCAGCAGTTACCTGCAGGATAACTACAATGAGCAGTTCTTC

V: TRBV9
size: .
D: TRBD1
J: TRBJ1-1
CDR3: CASSVPGQPNTEAFF
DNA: TGTGCCAGCAGCGTCCCGGGACAGCCGAACACTGAAGCTTTCTTT

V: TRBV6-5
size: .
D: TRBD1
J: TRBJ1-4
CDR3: CASSSWTGKNEKLFF
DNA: TGTGCCAGCAGTTCGTGGACAGGGAAGAATGAAAAACTGTTTTTT

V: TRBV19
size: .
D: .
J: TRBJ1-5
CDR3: CASSIGGGTNQPQHF
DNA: TGTGCCAGTAGTATAGGAGGAGGAACAAATCAGCCCCAGCATTTT

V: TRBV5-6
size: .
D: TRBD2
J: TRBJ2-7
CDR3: CASRPGATSGGYEQYF
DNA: TGTGCCAGCCGACCTGGGGCGACTAGCGGGGGCTACGAGCAGTACTTC

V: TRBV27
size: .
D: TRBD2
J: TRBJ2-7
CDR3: CASSLIYPGLADSYEQYF
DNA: TGTGCCAGCAGTCTGATCTATCCGGGACTAGCGGACTCCTACGAGCAGTACTTC

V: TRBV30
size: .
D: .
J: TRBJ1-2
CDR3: CAWNWQGGYTF
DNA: TGTGCCTGGAATTGGCAGGGCGGCTACACCTTC

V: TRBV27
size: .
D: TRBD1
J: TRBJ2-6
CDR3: CASSPRTGGRFGANVLTF
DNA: TGTGCCAGCAGTCCCAGGACAGGGGGAAGGTTTGGGGCCAACGTCCTGACTTTC

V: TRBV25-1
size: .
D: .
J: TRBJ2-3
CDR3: CASSARRDTQYF
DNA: TGTGCCAGCAGTGCCCGCAGAGATACGCAGTATTTT

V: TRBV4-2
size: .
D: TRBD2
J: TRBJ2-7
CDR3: CASSQVLAGWGYEQYF
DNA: TGTGCCAGCAGCCAAGTCCTAGCGGGATGGGGCTACGAGCAGTACTTC

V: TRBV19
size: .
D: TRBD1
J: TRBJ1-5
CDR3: CASSFQGGNQPQHF
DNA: TGTGCCAGTAGTTTCCAGGGGGGCAATCAGCCCCAGCATTTT

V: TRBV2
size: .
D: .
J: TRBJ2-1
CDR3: CASSVWEADEQFF
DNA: TGTGCCAGCAGTGTGTGGGAGGCGGATGAGCAGTTCTTC

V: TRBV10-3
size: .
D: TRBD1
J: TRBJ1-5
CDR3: CAISQGVGQPQHF
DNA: TGTGCCATCAGCCAGGGGGTTGGTCAGCCCCAGCATTTT

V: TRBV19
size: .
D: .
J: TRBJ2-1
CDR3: CASKTVAAGGEQFF
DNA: TGTGCCAGTAAGACGGTGGCGGCCGGGGGTGAGCAGTTCTTC

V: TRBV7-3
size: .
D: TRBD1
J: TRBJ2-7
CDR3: CASSWPGQYYEQYF
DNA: TGTGCCAGCAGCTGGCCGGGACAGTACTACGAGCAGTACTTC

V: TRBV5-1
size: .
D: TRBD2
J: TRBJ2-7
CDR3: CASSLAPAAGVGEQYF
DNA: TGCGCCAGCAGCTTGGCCCCTGCAGCGGGAGTGGGCGAGCAGTACTTC

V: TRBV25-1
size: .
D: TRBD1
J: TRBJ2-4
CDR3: CASSDWDRGRENIQYF
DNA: TGTGCCAGCAGTGACTGGGACAGGGGGCGAGAAAACATTCAGTACTTC

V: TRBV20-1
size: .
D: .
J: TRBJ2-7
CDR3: CSAWQGEEQYF
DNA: TGCAGTGCGTGGCAGGGTGAAGAGCAGTACTTC

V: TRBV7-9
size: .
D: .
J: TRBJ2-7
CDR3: CASSLPRVEQYF
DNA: TGTGCCAGCAGCTTACCGCGGGTCGAGCAGTACTTC

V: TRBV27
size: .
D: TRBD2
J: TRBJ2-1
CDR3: CASSGPRREAYNEQFF
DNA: TGTGCCAGCAGTGGCCCCCGGCGGGAGGCCTACAATGAGCAGTTCTTC

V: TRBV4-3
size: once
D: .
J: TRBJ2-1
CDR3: CASSQADEQFF
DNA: TGCGCCAGCAGCCAAGCAGATGAGCAGTTCTTC

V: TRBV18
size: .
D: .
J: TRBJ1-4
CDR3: CASSPGVNRVGEKLFF
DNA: TGTGCCAGCTCACCAGGTGTTAACAGGGTTGGCGAAAAACTGTTTTTT